The 20 T cell receptor beta chains given below trace back to one sample, sequenced in a study of T-cell memory formation after mild COVID-19. MiXCR, applied by TCRdb to the 5' RACE reads, yields one record per CDR3 protein. The table records 300,000 to 350,000 distinct CDR3 sequences, roughly an eighth of them present only once. Sequenced material: PBMCs or a T cell subset sorted from them (not recorded which). The receptor source for this set is a man aged 18 to 30 who had mild COVID-19 (a few samples of this study predate the infection). Cell type and time point are not known.

This clonotype appeared many times. This chain uses TRBV20-1 with TRBJ1-1, with a weak D call TRBD1 (5 bases). Trimming took off 6 bases at V and 0 bases at J, with 14 bases between the two ends. The CDR3 sequence is 14 residues long. CDR1 DFQATT and CDR2 SNEGSKA come from the germline V gene (reference sequence). The CDR3 reads CSAPREGMNTEAFF. DNA of the CDR3: TGCAGTGCACCCCGGGAGGGGATGAACACTGAAGCTTTCTTT.

The chain links TRBV3-1 to TRBJ2-5; D is perhaps TRBD1 or TRBD2 (6 bases each). Per germline, CDR1 LGHDT and CDR2 YNNKEL (reference sequence). Trimming took 3 bases from V and 7 from J, leaving 18 bases between them. The CDR3 runs to 15 residues. The CDR3 nucleotides are TGTGCCAGCAGCCAGAGGCACGGGGGCCGGGGGACCCAGTACTTC. Translated, it gives CASSQRHGGRGTQYF.

The V gene is TRBV20-1, the J gene TRBJ1-1; D remains unclear. Per the germline V gene, CDR1 is DFQATT and CDR2 is SNEGSKA (reference sequence). The ends were cut back, 3 bases at V and 0 bases at J, with 14 bases in the middle. CDR3 size: 15 residues. The CDR3 nucleotides read TGCAGTGCTAGGTTGGGGTCGGGGTTGAACACTGAAGCTTTCTTT. Protein product: CSARLGSGLNTEAFF.

This clonotype was recorded a few times. The chain couples TRBV4-3 to TRBJ2-2; D unresolved. With 1 base removed from V and 10 bases from J, the gap between germline ends came to 16 bases. Germline CDR1 and CDR2: LGHNA and YSLEER. CDR3 length: 15 amino acids. DNA of the CDR3: TGCGCCAGCAGCCAAGGTTGGGCTGGGGAACAGGAGCTGTTTTTT. It codes for CASSQGWAGEQELFF.

This clonotype was seen ten or more times. This sequence joins TRBV10-3 and TRBJ2-5, with 7 positions matching TRBD1. Germline V lookup: CDR1 ENHRY, CDR2 SYGVKD. This CDR3 contains 15 residues. Germline trimming cut 10 bases from V and 5 bases from J; bases unmatched to any gene: 16. CDR3 loop: CATRRKGAQEETQYF. The CDR3 DNA reads as TGTGCCACCCGGCGAAAGGGGGCTCAGGAGGAGACCCAGTACTTC.

The chain couples TRBV7-9 to TRBJ2-7, with D perhaps matching TRBD2 (6 bases). CDR1 is SEHNR and CDR2 is FQNEAQ in the germline V gene (reference sequence). The V end lost 1 base, the J end lost 2 bases, and 12 bases lay between the germline ends. The CDR3 is 15 amino acids. The CDR3 nucleotides are TGTGCCAGCAGCTTAGGCGAACGGAGGGCCTACGAGCAGTACTTC. Translation: CASSLGERRAYEQYF.

The chain uses TRBV20-1 and TRBJ1-5, with D hard to call. Germline values: CDR1 DFQATT, CDR2 SNEGSKA (reference sequence). The V and J ends lost 3 bases and 6 bases respectively, with 15 bases between them. CDR3 size: 14 residues. CDR3 amino acids: CSARRNAWPQPQHF. CDR3 nucleotide sequence: TGCAGTGCTAGGAGGAACGCATGGCCTCAGCCCCAGCATTTT.

The V and J genes are TRBV5-4 and TRBJ2-1; a possible D gene is TRBD2 (7 bases). The germline V gene encodes CDR1 SGHNT and CDR2 YYREEE (reference sequence). This CDR3 has 16 residues. V lost 5 bases, J lost 5 bases, and 20 bases lay in between. The CDR3 bases are TGTGCCAGCAGTAGGGGGGGGCTCCGAGGGGACAATGAGCAGTTCTTC. Translated, it gives CASSRGGLRGDNEQFF.

The chain combines TRBV12-3 or TRBV12-4 with TRBJ2-3, with a weak D call TRBD2 (5 bases). This CDR3 is 14 amino acids long. V gave up 5 bases and J gave up 4 bases, with 13 bases separating them. The CDR3 loop is CASSGLPGADTQYF. DNA of the CDR3: TGTGCCAGCAGTGGACTTCCAGGTGCAGATACGCAGTATTTT.

In this sample, this clonotype turned up a few times. The V call is TRBV5-1, the J call TRBJ2-4; 7 bases map to TRBD1. The CDR3 is made up of 14 amino acids. Germline lookup yields CDR1 SGHRS and CDR2 YFSETQ. J lost 7 bases, V lost 3 bases, and 7 bases had no gene match. DNA of the CDR3: TGCGCCAGCAGCTCGACAGGGATAGGGAACATTCAGTACTTC. Translation gives CASSSTGIGNIQYF.

This clonotype was seen at least ten times. CDR3 sequence: CASSPLGLWRPKNIQYF. The DNA for the CDR3 is TGTGCCAGCAGCCCTCTCGGGTTATGGAGGCCCAAAAACATTCAGTACTTC. V and J are TRBV4-2 and TRBJ2-4; tentative D call: TRBD2 (5 bases). V lost 4 bases and J lost 2, with 18 bases in between. CDR1 LGHNA and CDR2 YNFKEQ come from the germline V gene. The CDR3 loop spans 17 amino acids.

The sample holds a few counts of this clonotype. The V call is TRBV10-3, the J call TRBJ2-1, with TRBD2 matching over 7 bases. Germline trimming cut 7 bases from V and 0 bases from J; bases unmatched to any gene: 9. In germline, CDR1 is ENHRY, CDR2 SYGVKD. CDR3 length: 16 amino acids. CDR3 region: CAITNRRGSSYNEQFF. As DNA, the CDR3 is TGTGCCATCACCAACCGGCGGGGGAGCTCCTACAATGAGCAGTTCTTC.

The rearrangement joins TRBV7-9 to TRBJ2-7; TRBD2 agrees at 7 bases. This CDR3 comprises 15 residues. Germline trimming cut 5 bases from V and 3 bases from J; bases unmatched to any gene: 10. Germline V CDR1 and CDR2: SEHNR, FQNEAQ (reference sequence). CDR3: CASSIRGGLHYEQYF. The CDR3 DNA sequence: TGTGCCAGCAGCATACGGGGAGGGCTGCACTACGAGCAGTACTTC.

V usage is TRBV29-1 and J usage is TRBJ2-7, with 10 positions matching TRBD1. The germline V gene has CDR1 SQVTM and CDR2 ANQGSEA. The CDR3 runs 13 residues. J lost 3 bases, V lost 7 bases, and 6 bases had no gene match. CDR3 nucleotide sequence: TGCAGCGCTGTTGGGACAGGGGACTACGAGCAGTACTTC. Translation: CSAVGTGDYEQYF.

This clonotype was recorded many times. This chain uses TRBV20-1 with TRBJ1-1; D gene ambiguous. CDR1 and CDR2 (germline): DFQATT, SNEGSKA (reference sequence). CDR3 length: 14 amino acids. Trimming pared 2 bases from V and 3 bases from J, leaving 13 bases between. The chain's CDR3 is CSARRPPVDTEAFF. In DNA form, the CDR3 reads TGCAGTGCTAGACGACCGCCGGTTGACACTGAAGCTTTCTTT.

The chain links TRBV7-8 to TRBJ2-7, with 11 bases fitting TRBD1. Trimming took 3 bases from V and 5 from J; bases not matched to a gene: 6. The CDR3 sequence is 15 residues long. Germline CDR1 reads SGHVS; CDR2 reads FQNEAQ. CDR3 nucleotides: TGTGCCAGCAGCTTCCGGGACAGGGGGTTCCACGAGCAGTACTTC. Its translation: CASSFRDRGFHEQYF.

The chain couples TRBV7-9 to TRBJ1-5, with a tentative D call TRBD1 (5 bases). V lost 3 bases to trimming and J lost 7 bases, with 10 bases between them. CDR1 is SEHNR and CDR2 is FQNEAQ in the germline V gene (reference sequence). This CDR3 is built from 13 residues. The CDR3 sequence is CASSLAGAQPQHF. The DNA of the CDR3 is TGTGCCAGCAGCTTGGCCGGGGCGCAGCCCCAGCATTTT.

Worth noting for this clonotype: One base away lies a much larger clone, so this may be a sequencing read error. The chain is built from TRBV29-1 and TRBJ2-1, with 7 positions matching TRBD1. The germline gives CDR1 SQVTM, CDR2 ANQGSEA. CDR3 length: 16 residues. The CDR3 reads CCGRASFGTVYNEQFF. CDR3 in DNA: TGCTGCGGCCGTGCTAGTTTCGGGACAGTTTACAATGAGCAGTTCTTC.

A few counts support this clonotype. CDR3 loop: CASSLSGQQETQYF. Here the CDR3 DNA reads TGTGCCAGCAGCCTTTCCGGACAGCAAGAGACCCAGTACTTC. The chain couples TRBV3-1 to TRBJ2-5, with D tentatively TRBD1 (6 bases). The CDR3 extends over 14 amino acids. The germline V gene encodes CDR1 LGHDT and CDR2 YNNKEL (reference sequence). The ends were cut back, 4 bases at V and 2 bases at J, with 11 bases in the middle.

The chain has TRBV12-3 or TRBV12-4 and TRBJ2-1; no definite D call. The V end lost 3 bases, the J end lost 0 bases, and 9 bases lay between the germline ends. CDR3 length: 15 residues. The CDR3 DNA follows: TGTGCCAGCAGTTTTTACCGAGACTCCTACAATGAGCAGTTCTTC. This codes for CASSFYRDSYNEQFF.